Listed below are T cell receptor beta chains from one sample, sequenced in a study of T cell responses to AZD1222 COVID-19 vaccine. The method was immunoSEQ multiplex PCR; TCRdb's version includes in-frame clones alone and lacks a portion of them. The data hold roughly 81,000 clones, with over 75% observed a single time. The sequencing here drew on peripheral blood, taken on day 0 of AZD1222 vaccination. These receptors were collected from an adult in good health. CDR3s include the opening cysteine and the closing phenylalanine or tryptophan. A D gene is named only where the DNA matches it firmly. The size entry is marked missing in some rows and otherwise reads once, few, many or a size class.

d_gene	j_gene	abundance	v_gene	CDR3nt	CDR3aa
TRBD2	TRBJ2-5	.	TRBV27	TGTGCCAGCAGTCCTAGCGGGAGTATAGAGACCCAGTACTTC	CASSPSGSIETQYF
.	TRBJ1-1	.	TRBV6-1	TGTGCCAGCAGTGAAGGGGGGAGGACTGAAGCTTTCTTT	CASSEGGRTEAFF
TRBD1	TRBJ1-1	.	TRBV5-6	TGTGCCAGCAGCTTTGACAGGGGCAGGAACACTGAAGCTTTCTTT	CASSFDRGRNTEAFF
TRBD2	TRBJ2-2	once	TRBV6-7	TGTGCCAGCAGTTACCCATCTAGCGGGAACACCGGGGAGCTGTTTTTT	CASSYPSSGNTGELFF
TRBD2	TRBJ2-5	.	TRBV29-1	TGCAGCGTCCGCCCTAGCGGGGAGACCCAGTACTTC	CSVRPSGETQYF
.	TRBJ2-7	.	TRBV7-9	TGTGCCAGCAGCTTAGCTGTGTGGGATGAGCAGTACTTC	CASSLAVWDEQYF
TRBD1	TRBJ1-2	once	TRBV29-1	TGCAGCGTGCAAACAGGGGCCTATGGCTACACCTTC	CSVQTGAYGYTF
TRBD1	TRBJ1-2	.	TRBV18	TGTGCCAGCTCACCAGCCACAGGGGGCGCCAGCTATGGCTACACCTTC	CASSPATGGASYGYTF
.	TRBJ2-7	.	TRBV27	TGTGCCAGCAGTTTATCGGGTTTTAGCTCCTACGAGCAGTACTTC	CASSLSGFSSYEQYF
.	TRBJ2-5	.	TRBV6-1	TGTGCCAGCAGTGAACAGACCGTCCAGTACTTC	CASSEQTVQYF
.	TRBJ2-3	.	TRBV7-9	TGTGCCAGCAGCTCGCCACCTACTAGCTCTCGACCAGATACGCAGTATTTT	CASSSPPTSSRPDTQYF
.	TRBJ2-3	.	TRBV29-1	TGCAGCGTGACAGTTTTAATAGATACGCAGTATTTT	CSVTVLIDTQYF
.	TRBJ1-1	.	TRBV13	TGTGCCAGCAGCGAAGGAGGGGCGCCTCAGACTGAAGCTTTCTTT	CASSEGGAPQTEAFF
TRBD1	TRBJ1-3	once	TRBV15	TGTGCCACCAGCAGGAAGCAGGGGGCTGGAAACACCATATATTTT	CATSRKQGAGNTIYF
.	TRBJ2-2	.	TRBV5-1	TGCGCCAGCACCATGGCTCCCGGCCCGCAGGGCACCGGGGAGCTGTTTTTT	CASTMAPGPQGTGELFF
.	TRBJ1-4	.	TRBV4-1	TGCGCCAGCAGCCAAGGGGTCATTATAGAAAAACTGTTTTTT	CASSQGVIIEKLFF
.	TRBJ2-3	.	TRBV18	TGTGCCAGCTCACAAAGCGCCGCTAGCACAGATACGCAGTATTTT	CASSQSAASTDTQYF
.	TRBJ2-1	once	TRBV5-1	TGCGCCAGCAGCTGGGGGTGGGCCGGCAATGAGCAGTTCTTC	CASSWGWAGNEQFF
.	TRBJ2-3	.	TRBV4-2	TGTGCCAGCAGCCAAGCTCTGGGGAGCACAGATACGCAGTATTTT	CASSQALGSTDTQYF
.	TRBJ2-1	.	TRBV12-3/TRBV12-4	TGTGCCAGCAGTTTCTTCCACAATGAGCAGTTCTTC	CASSFFHNEQFF
TRBD1	TRBJ1-1	.	TRBV11-2	TGTGCCAGCAGCTTCAACAGGGGCACTGAAGCTTTCTTT	CASSFNRGTEAFF
.	TRBJ2-7	.	TRBV28	TGTGCCAGCAGTTTAGTTCCTCATTACGAGCAGTACTTC	CASSLVPHYEQYF
.	TRBJ2-2	.	TRBV7-8	TGTGCCAGCAGCTTAGTGGCGGGAATGGCCGGGGAGCTGTTTTTT	CASSLVAGMAGELFF
.	TRBJ1-3	.	TRBV18	TGTGCCAGCTTCTCCTCGGGAAGTTCGGGAAACACCATATATTTT	CASFSSGSSGNTIYF
TRBD1	TRBJ1-1	.	TRBV6-5	TGTGCCAGCGGCCCTCGACAGGGGGGAATTCTTGAAGCTTTCTTT	CASGPRQGGILEAFF
.	TRBJ2-4	once	TRBV7-2	TGTGCCAGCAGCTCCGTAGGAGCCAAAAACATTCAGTACTTC	CASSSVGAKNIQYF
TRBD2	TRBJ2-7	.	TRBV6-5	TGTGCCAGCAGTTACTCGATCCTAGCGGGAGCCTACGAGCAGTACTTC	CASSYSILAGAYEQYF
.	TRBJ2-5	.	TRBV6-5	TGTGCCAGCAGTTACCAATCGGGAATCCAAGAGACCCAGTACTTC	CASSYQSGIQETQYF
TRBD2	TRBJ2-1	.	TRBV19	TGTGCCAGTAGTGCCGGGACTAGCGGGAACAATGAGCAGTTCTTC	CASSAGTSGNNEQFF
TRBD2	TRBJ2-7	once	TRBV18	TGTGCCAGCTCAGGGGGACTACCCTACGAGCAGTACTTC	CASSGGLPYEQYF
TRBD2	TRBJ2-7	.	TRBV9	TGTGCCAGCAGCGGCAGACTAGCGGACCCCTACGAGCAGTACTTC	CASSGRLADPYEQYF
TRBD1	TRBJ1-5	.	TRBV7-2	TGTGCCAGCAGCCCAAGACAGGGGGGACAGCCCCAGCATTTT	CASSPRQGGQPQHF
.	TRBJ2-7	.	TRBV5-1	TGCGCCAGCAGCTTGGAACAATTACAGAACTCCTACGAGCAGTACTTC	CASSLEQLQNSYEQYF
TRBD1	TRBJ1-2	.	TRBV4-2	TGTGCCAGCAGCCAAGCCAGGGGGGATGGCTACACCTTC	CASSQARGDGYTF
.	TRBJ1-5	.	TRBV7-2	TGTGCCAGCAGCTTAGCGCTATCAAATCAGCCCCAGCATTTT	CASSLALSNQPQHF
.	TRBJ2-1	.	TRBV28	TGTGCCAGCAGTTTACGCCGGACTCTTACTGAGCAGTTCTTC	CASSLRRTLTEQFF
TRBD1	TRBJ2-1	.	TRBV30	TGTGCCACCCTTGACAGGGGGCGATACAATGAGCAGTTCTTC	CATLDRGRYNEQFF
TRBD1	TRBJ2-7	.	TRBV28	TGTGCCACCATCGCCGGGACAGTCTTCTCCTACGAGCAGTACTTC	CATIAGTVFSYEQYF
TRBD2	TRBJ2-5	.	TRBV5-1	TGCGCCAGCAGCTGGGAGGGGGAGACCCAGTACTTC	CASSWEGETQYF
.	TRBJ2-7	.	TRBV7-3	TGTGCCAGCAGCTTAGTCGGTACGAAGCAGTACTTC	CASSLVGTKQYF
.	TRBJ1-1	.	TRBV27	TGTGCCAGCAGTCCCCGGGTACCCCCACCTGAAGCTTTCTTT	CASSPRVPPPEAFF
.	TRBJ1-1	.	TRBV6-1	TGTGCCAGCAGTGAAGCCGCAAGGGACTGGATGAACACTGAAGCTTTCTTT	CASSEAARDWMNTEAFF
.	TRBJ1-2	.	TRBV4-1	TGCGCCAGCAGCCCCCATGGCCCGGGGGACCTCTATGGCTACACCTTC	CASSPHGPGDLYGYTF
TRBD1	TRBJ1-2	.	TRBV14	TGTGCCAGCAGCCCGAATCGAGGGGGCCTTAACTATGGCTACACCTTC	CASSPNRGGLNYGYTF
.	TRBJ2-3	.	TRBV18	TGTGCCAGCTCACCATACTCTGATACGCAGTATTTT	CASSPYSDTQYF
TRBD1	TRBJ1-5	.	TRBV19	TGTGCCAGTAGTATAGGGGGGACAGGGTATCAGCCCCAGCATTTT	CASSIGGTGYQPQHF
.	TRBJ2-2	.	TRBV28	TGTGCCAGCAGTTTGACTAGAGCGAACACCGGGGAGCTGTTTTTT	CASSLTRANTGELFF
TRBD2	TRBJ2-1	.	TRBV5-1	TGCGCCAGCGGGGGTGAGGGACTAGCGGGGAGTAGGTTGAGCTCCTACAATGAGCAGTTCTTC	CASGGEGLAGSRLSSYNEQFF
.	TRBJ1-1	.	TRBV12-3/TRBV12-4	TGTGCCAGCAGATGGGCCTTGAACACTGAAGCTTTCTTT	CASRWALNTEAFF
.	TRBJ1-6	.	TRBV25-1	TGTGCCAGCAGTGAATATGGGGGCTCCCATTCACCCCTCCACTTT	CASSEYGGSHSPLHF
TRBD2	TRBJ2-1	.	TRBV7-8	TGTGCCAGCAGCTTGAGGGACTATATAAGCTCCTACAATGAGCAGTTCTTC	CASSLRDYISSYNEQFF
.	TRBJ2-5	.	TRBV7-9	TGTGCCAGCAGCTTAGCCGGGCCCCGGGGGACCCAGTACTTC	CASSLAGPRGTQYF
TRBD2	TRBJ2-5	.	TRBV5-1	TGCGCCAGCAGCTTGGGACTAGCGGGAGAAAGCTGGGAGACCCAGTACTTC	CASSLGLAGESWETQYF
TRBD1	TRBJ1-4	.	TRBV4-2	TGTGCCAGCAGCCAAGATGGGACAGGGGATAATGAAAAACTGTTTTTT	CASSQDGTGDNEKLFF
.	TRBJ2-5	.	TRBV19	TGTGCCAGTAGTATCAGGGGAGCCCAAGAGACCCAGTACTTC	CASSIRGAQETQYF
.	TRBJ1-1	few	TRBV12-3/TRBV12-4	TGTGCCAGCAGTTTAGCCAGGAACACTGAAGCTTTCTTT	CASSLARNTEAFF
TRBD2	TRBJ2-1	.	TRBV7-9	TGTGCCAGCCGACTAGCGGGAGGGAATGAGCAGTTCTTC	CASRLAGGNEQFF
.	TRBJ1-5	.	TRBV29-1	TGCAGCGTTTTATCCAGGGTCTATAGCAATCAGCCCCAGCATTTT	CSVLSRVYSNQPQHF